Listed here are 13 T cell receptor beta chains from one sample, sequenced in a study of blood T cell repertoires in COVID-19. Some clones are missing from TCRdb's copy, which holds only in-frame ones; the method was immunoSEQ multiplex PCR. The sample yields about 100,000 clones, around 90% seen once. Sample: peripheral blood. These receptors came from a human donor in a cohort sampled during active COVID-19.

The rearrangement joins TRBV6-2 or TRBV6-3 to TRBJ2-1; no clear D gene. Germline V gene lookup returns CDR1 MNHEY and CDR2 SVGEGT. V lost 0 bases to trimming and J lost 3 bases, with 12 bases between them. The CDR3 extends over 16 amino acids. In nucleotides, the CDR3 is TGTGCCAGCAGTTACTCCCCGACTTGGAACTACAATGAGCAGTTCTTC. It is translated as CASSYSPTWNYNEQFF.

V gene TRBV5-1 combines with J gene TRBJ2-7; the D gene is possibly TRBD1 (5 bases). This CDR3 has 13 amino acids. V was cut by 2 bases and J by 0 bases, with 6 bases left in between. The germline V gene has CDR1 SGHRS and CDR2 YFSETQ. The DNA of the CDR3 is TGCGCCAGCAGCTTCAGGGTCTCCTACGAGCAGTACTTC. Protein sequence: CASSFRVSYEQYF.

This clone showed up just once. This rearrangement joins TRBV4-1 to TRBJ1-5; 8 bases align to TRBD1. The CDR3 spans 20 residues. Looked up from germline, CDR1 is MGHRA and CDR2 is YSYEKL. The V and J ends lost 4 bases and 0 bases, in that order; junction bases with no gene match: 17. The CDR3 DNA is TGCGCCAGCAGCCTCGTACCGGGGACAGGAGGTACCTATAGCAATCAGCCCCAGCATTTT. This sequence encodes CASSLVPGTGGTYSNQPQHF.

This sequence joins TRBV4-2 and TRBJ1-2, with a weak D call TRBD1 (6 bases). Trimming pared 1 base from V and 6 bases from J, leaving 15 bases between. CDR3 length: 15 amino acids. CDR1 is LGHNA, CDR2 YNFKEQ, per germline. The CDR3 nucleotides read TGTGCCAGCAGCCAAGTCGAAGGACAGACCAATGGCTACACCTTC. This encodes CASSQVEGQTNGYTF.

This rearrangement joins TRBV15 to TRBJ1-2; 7 bases agree with TRBD1. The V segment lost 0 bases and the J segment 4 bases; nucleotides outside the gene matches: 5. This CDR3 spans 15 amino acids. Germline CDR1 reads LNHNV; CDR2 reads YYDKDF (reference sequence). The DNA for the CDR3 is TGTGCCACCAGCAGAGATGCGGGACAGTCCTATGGCTACACCTTC. This gives the protein CATSRDAGQSYGYTF.

The chain combines TRBV6-5 with TRBJ1-1; 7 bases map to TRBD1. The germline gives CDR1 MNHEY, CDR2 SVGAGI. The CDR3 has 15 residues. V was clipped by 6 bases and J by 1 base; unmatched bases: 8. CDR3 sequence: CASRQNGQANTEAFF. The CDR3 nucleotides read TGTGCCAGCAGGCAGAATGGACAGGCGAACACTGAAGCTTTCTTT.

The chain links TRBV7-9 to TRBJ2-1, with 16 bases fitting TRBD2. This CDR3 has 16 residues. Losses at the gene ends were 4 bases for V and 7 bases for J; bases not matched to a gene: 4. Germline-derived CDR1 and CDR2 are SEHNR and FQNEAQ (reference sequence). CDR3 nucleotide sequence: TGTGCCAGCAGCTGGGGACTAGCGGGAGGGCCTAATGAGCAGTTCTTC. This codes for CASSWGLAGGPNEQFF.

This chain uses TRBV6-6 with TRBJ2-7; TRBD1 matches 9 bases. This CDR3 contains 16 residues. V lost 5 bases, J lost 2 bases, and 10 bases stayed unmatched. Per the germline V gene, CDR1 is MNHNY and CDR2 is SVGAGI (reference sequence). The DNA for the CDR3 is TGTGCCAGCAGTCCGGGACAGGGAGGAAGGGCCTACGAGCAGTACTTC. It encodes CASSPGQGGRAYEQYF.

The chain combines TRBV6-6 with TRBJ2-1; TRBD1 agrees at 9 bases. Germline loops: CDR1 MNHNY, CDR2 SVGAGI (reference sequence). The junction had 7 bases not matched to a gene; V was cut back by 5 bases and J by 2 bases. The CDR3 extends over 16 amino acids. The CDR3 region has the DNA TGTGCCAGCAGTGCCCCGGGACAGGGTACCTACAATGAGCAGTTCTTC. Protein sequence: CASSAPGQGTYNEQFF.

The chain uses TRBV25-1 and TRBJ2-2; D may be TRBD1 (5 bases). CDR3 length: 13 residues. The germline gives CDR1 MGHDK, CDR2 SYGVNS. V was clipped by 4 bases and J by 6 bases, with 9 bases between them. The CDR3 reads CASSAGLAGELFF. The CDR3 DNA reads as TGTGCCAGCAGTGCAGGGTTAGCCGGGGAGCTGTTTTTT.

The table lists this clone with many counts. The chain joins TRBV19 to TRBJ1-5; tentatively, D is TRBD1 (6 bases). CDR1 and CDR2 from the germline V gene are LNHDA and SQIVND (reference sequence). Trimming cost V 5 bases and J 6 bases, with 20 bases left between them. This CDR3 comprises 16 residues. The CDR3 loop is CASSSTGTKGGQPQHF. The CDR3 region has the DNA TGTGCCAGTAGTTCCACCGGGACAAAGGGCGGTCAGCCCCAGCATTTT.

The DNA of the CDR3 is TGCGCCAGCAGCCCCGGGACTAGATACACCGGGGAGCTGTTTTTT. It specifies CASSPGTRYTGELFF. The V gene is TRBV5-1, the J gene TRBJ2-2, with 8 bases aligning to TRBD2. Germline V gene data show CDR1 as SGHRS and CDR2 as YFSETQ. V was pared by 4 bases and J by 3 bases, with 5 bases of the junction left unmatched. CDR3 size: 15 residues.

The rearrangement uses TRBV5-6 and TRBJ2-7, with 13 nucleotides matching TRBD2. The CDR3 length is 15 residues. J gave up 1 base and V 6 bases, and 4 bases lay outside the gene matches. CDR1 SGHDT and CDR2 YYEEEE come from the germline V gene. DNA for the CDR3: TGTGCCAGCACCCCGGGACTAGCGGGATCCTACGAGCAGTACTTC. Residues: CASTPGLAGSYEQYF.